The clone carrying this T cell receptor beta chain was observed a handful of times. What it binds is unknown. The data are from a study of blood T cells in healthy people across ages. Broader study findings: Higher diversity and more naive CD4+ cells were features of long-lived donors, compared to aged donors.

This CDR3 has 15 amino acids. The V end lost 1 base, the J end lost 6 bases, and 13 bases lay between the germline ends. In germline, CDR1 is SEHNR, CDR2 FQNEAQ (reference sequence). A second about 6 to 12 cycle PCR used barcoded and J-beta primers. No fewer than 3 million CDR3-containing paired-end reads came from each sample. In TCRdb, the 5' RACE reads were re-called with MiXCR into one record per CDR3 protein. The table shows about 1.6 million distinct CDR3 sequences, with around 35% occurring only once. Sequencing was performed on blood. The V call is TRBV7-9, the J call TRBJ2-1; a possible D gene is TRBD1 (5 bases). The sequence was collected from a woman in her twenties or thirties in good health. CDR3 bases: TGTGCCAGCAGCTTAGGCCGACAGATTGTCAATGAGCAGTTCTTC. Translating gives CASSLGRQIVNEQFF.